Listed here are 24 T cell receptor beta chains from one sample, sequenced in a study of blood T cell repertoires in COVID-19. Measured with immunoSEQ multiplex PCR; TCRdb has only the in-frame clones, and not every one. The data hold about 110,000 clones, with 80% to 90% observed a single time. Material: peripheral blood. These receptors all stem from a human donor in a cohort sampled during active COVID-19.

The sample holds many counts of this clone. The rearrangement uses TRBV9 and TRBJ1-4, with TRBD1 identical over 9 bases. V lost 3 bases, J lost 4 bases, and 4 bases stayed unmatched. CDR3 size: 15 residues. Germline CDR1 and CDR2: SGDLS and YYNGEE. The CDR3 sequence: CASSDGQGSNEKLFF. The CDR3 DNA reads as TGTGCCAGCAGCGACGGACAGGGGAGTAATGAAAAACTGTTTTTT. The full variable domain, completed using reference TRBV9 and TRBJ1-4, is DSGVTQTPKHLITATGQRVTLRCSPRSGDLSVYWYQQSLDQGLQFLIQYYNGEERAKGNILERFSAQQFPDLHSELNLSSLELGDSALYFCASSDGQGSNEKLFFGSGTQLSVL.

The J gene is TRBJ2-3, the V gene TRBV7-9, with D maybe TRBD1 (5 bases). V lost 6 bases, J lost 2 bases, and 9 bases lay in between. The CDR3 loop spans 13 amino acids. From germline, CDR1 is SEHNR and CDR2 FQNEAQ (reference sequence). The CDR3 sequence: CASSPGNTDTQYF. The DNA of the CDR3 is TGTGCCAGCAGTCCAGGGAACACAGATACGCAGTATTTT.

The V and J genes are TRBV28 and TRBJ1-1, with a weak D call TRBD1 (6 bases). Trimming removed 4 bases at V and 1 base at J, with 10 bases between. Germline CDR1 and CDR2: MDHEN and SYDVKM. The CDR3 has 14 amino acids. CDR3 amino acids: CASSSQTGNTEAFF. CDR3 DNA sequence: TGTGCCAGCAGTTCCCAGACAGGGAACACTGAAGCTTTCTTT.

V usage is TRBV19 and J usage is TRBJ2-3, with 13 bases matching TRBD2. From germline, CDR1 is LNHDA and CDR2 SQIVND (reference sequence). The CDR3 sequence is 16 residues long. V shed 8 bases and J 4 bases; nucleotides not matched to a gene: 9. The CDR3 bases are TGTGCCAGTCGTCGGACTAGCGGGAGCTTCGCAGATACGCAGTATTTT. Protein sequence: CASRRTSGSFADTQYF.

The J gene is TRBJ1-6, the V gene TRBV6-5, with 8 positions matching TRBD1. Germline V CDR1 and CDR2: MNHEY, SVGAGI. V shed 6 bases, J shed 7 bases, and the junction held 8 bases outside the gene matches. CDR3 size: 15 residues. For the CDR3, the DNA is TGTGCCAGCAGATGGATGGGACAGGCGAATTCACCCCTCCACTTT. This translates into CASRWMGQANSPLHF.

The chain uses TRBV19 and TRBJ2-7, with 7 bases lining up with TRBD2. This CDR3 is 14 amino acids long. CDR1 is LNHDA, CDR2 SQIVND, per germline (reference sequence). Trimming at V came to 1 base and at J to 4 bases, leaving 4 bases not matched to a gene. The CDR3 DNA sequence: TGTGCCAGTAGTATAGCGGGGGGTCGATACGAGCAGTACTTC. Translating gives CASSIAGGRYEQYF.

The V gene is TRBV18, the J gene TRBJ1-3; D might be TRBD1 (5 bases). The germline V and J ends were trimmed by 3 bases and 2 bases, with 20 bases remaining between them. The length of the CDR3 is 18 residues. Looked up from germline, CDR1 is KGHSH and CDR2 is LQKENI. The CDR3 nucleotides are TGTGCCAGCTCACCGACCAGTGCCGGGGGACGAGCTGGAAACACCATATATTTT. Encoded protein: CASSPTSAGGRAGNTIYF.

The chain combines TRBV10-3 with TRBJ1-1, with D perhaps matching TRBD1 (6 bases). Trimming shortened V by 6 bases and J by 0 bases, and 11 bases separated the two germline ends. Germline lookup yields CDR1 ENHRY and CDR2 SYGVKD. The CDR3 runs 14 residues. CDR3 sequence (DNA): TGTGCCATCAGCCGGGACACCTTGAACACTGAAGCTTTCTTT. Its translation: CAISRDTLNTEAFF.

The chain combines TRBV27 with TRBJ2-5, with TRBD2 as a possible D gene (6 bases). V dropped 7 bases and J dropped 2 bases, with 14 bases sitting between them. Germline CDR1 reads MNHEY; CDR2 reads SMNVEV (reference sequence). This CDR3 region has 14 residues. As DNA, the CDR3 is TGTGCCAGCACCCGGGCGGGGTCTCAAGAGACCCAGTACTTC. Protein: CASTRAGSQETQYF.

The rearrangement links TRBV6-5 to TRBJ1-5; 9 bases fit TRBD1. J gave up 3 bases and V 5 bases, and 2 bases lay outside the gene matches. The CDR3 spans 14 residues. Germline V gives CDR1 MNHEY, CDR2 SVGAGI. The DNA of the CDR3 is TGTGCCAGCAGTCGACAGGGGGACAATCAGCCCCAGCATTTT. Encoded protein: CASSRQGDNQPQHF.

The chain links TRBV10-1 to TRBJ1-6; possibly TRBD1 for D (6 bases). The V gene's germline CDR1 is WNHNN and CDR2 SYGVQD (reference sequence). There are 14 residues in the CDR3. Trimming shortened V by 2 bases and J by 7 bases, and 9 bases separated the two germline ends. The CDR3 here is CASSEQGSNSPLHF. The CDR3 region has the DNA TGCGCCAGCAGTGAGCAGGGGTCCAATTCACCCCTCCACTTT.

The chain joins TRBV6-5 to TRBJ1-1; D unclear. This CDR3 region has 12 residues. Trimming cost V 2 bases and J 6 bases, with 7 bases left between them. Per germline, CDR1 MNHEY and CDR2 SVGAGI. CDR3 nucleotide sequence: TGTGCCAGCAGTTACCGGGGTGCTGAAGCTTTCTTT. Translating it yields CASSYRGAEAFF.

The CDR3 is CASSFWGGDEQFF. The DNA for the CDR3 is TGTGCCAGCAGCTTTTGGGGGGGTGATGAGCAGTTCTTC. The chain employs TRBV7-8 and TRBJ2-1; TRBD2 matches 7 bases. Germline V lookup: CDR1 SGHVS, CDR2 FQNEAQ. V gave up 3 bases and J gave up 8 bases; unmatched junction bases: 4. CDR3 length equals 13 residues.

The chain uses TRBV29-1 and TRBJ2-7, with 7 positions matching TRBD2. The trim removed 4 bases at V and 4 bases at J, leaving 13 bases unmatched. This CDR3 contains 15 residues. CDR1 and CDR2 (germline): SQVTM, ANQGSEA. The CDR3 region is CSVALVRREQYEQYF. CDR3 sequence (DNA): TGCAGCGTTGCCCTTGTGAGGCGGGAGCAGTACGAGCAGTACTTC.

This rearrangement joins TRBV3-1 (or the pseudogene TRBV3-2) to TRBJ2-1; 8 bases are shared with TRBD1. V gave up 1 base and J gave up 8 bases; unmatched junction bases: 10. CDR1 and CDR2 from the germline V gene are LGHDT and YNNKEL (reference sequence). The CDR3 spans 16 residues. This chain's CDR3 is CASSQAGQAAYHEQFF. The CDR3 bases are TGTGCCAGCAGCCAAGCGGGACAGGCGGCTTATCATGAGCAGTTCTTC.

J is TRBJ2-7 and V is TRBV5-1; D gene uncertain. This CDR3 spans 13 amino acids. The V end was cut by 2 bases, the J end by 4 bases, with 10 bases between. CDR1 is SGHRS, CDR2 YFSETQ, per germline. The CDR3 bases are TGCGCCAGCAGCTTCGGCGGAATTTACGAGCAGTACTTC. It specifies CASSFGGIYEQYF.

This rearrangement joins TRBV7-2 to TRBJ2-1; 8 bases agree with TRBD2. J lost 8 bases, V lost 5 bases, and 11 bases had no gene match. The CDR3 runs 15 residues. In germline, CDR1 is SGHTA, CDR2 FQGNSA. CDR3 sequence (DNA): TGTGCCAGCAGCCCCGGGGGGAGCGGGAGTCATGAGCAGTTCTTC. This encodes CASSPGGSGSHEQFF. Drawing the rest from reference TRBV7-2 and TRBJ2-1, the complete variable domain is GAGVSQSPSNKVTEKGKDVELRCDPISGHTALYWYRQSLGQGLEFLIYFQGNSAPDKSGLPSDRFSAERTGGSVSTLTIQRTQQEDSAVYLCASSPGGSGSHEQFFGPGTRLTVL.

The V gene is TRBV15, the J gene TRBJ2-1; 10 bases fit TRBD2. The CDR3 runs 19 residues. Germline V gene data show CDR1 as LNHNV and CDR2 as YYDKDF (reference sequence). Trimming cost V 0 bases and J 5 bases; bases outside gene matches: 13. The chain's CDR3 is CATSRDLSILAGPHNEQFF. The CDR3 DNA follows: TGTGCCACCAGCAGAGATCTGTCCATACTAGCGGGGCCCCACAATGAGCAGTTCTTC.

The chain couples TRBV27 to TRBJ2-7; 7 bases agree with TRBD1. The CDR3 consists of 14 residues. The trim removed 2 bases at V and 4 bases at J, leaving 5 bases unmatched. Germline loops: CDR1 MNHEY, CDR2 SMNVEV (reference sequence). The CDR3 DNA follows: TGTGCCAGCAGTTTAGGTCAGGGGGAATACGAGCAGTACTTC. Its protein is CASSLGQGEYEQYF.

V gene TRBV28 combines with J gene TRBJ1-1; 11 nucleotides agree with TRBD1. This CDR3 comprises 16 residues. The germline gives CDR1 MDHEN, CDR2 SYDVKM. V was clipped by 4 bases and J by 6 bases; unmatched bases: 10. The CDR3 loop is CASSSPRTGGNPEAFF. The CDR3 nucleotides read TGTGCCAGCAGTTCGCCCCGGACAGGGGGCAACCCTGAAGCTTTCTTT. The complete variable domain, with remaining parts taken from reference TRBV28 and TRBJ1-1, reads DVKVTQSSRYLVKRTGEKVFLECVQDMDHENMFWYRQDPGLGLRLIYFSYDVKMKEKGDIPEGYSVSREKKERFSLILESASTNQTSMYLCASSSPRTGGNPEAFFGQGTRLTVV.

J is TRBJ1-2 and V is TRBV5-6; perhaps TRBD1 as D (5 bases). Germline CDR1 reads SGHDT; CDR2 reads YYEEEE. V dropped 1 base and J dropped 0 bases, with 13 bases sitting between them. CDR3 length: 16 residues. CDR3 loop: CASSLWEGRANYGYTF. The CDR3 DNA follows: TGTGCCAGCAGCTTGTGGGAGGGCAGGGCTAACTATGGCTACACCTTC.

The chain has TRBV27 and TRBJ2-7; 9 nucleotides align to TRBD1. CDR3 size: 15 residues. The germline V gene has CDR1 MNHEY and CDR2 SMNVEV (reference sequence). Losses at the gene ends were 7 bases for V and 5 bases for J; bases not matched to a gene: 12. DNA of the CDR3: TGTGCCAGCAAACTAGTAGGACAGGGGAGCCACGAGCAGTACTTC. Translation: CASKLVGQGSHEQYF.

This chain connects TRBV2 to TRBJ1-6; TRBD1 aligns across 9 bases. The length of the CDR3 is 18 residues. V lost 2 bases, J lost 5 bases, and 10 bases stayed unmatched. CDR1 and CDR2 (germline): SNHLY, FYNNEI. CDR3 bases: TGTGCCAGCAGTGAACTCTCACAGGGGGCAGCAAATAATTCACCCCTCCACTTT. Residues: CASSELSQGAANNSPLHF.

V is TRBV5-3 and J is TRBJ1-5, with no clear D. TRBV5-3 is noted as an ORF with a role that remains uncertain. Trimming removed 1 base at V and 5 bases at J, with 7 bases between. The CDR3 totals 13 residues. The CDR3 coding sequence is TGTGCCAGAAGCTTGCCTTGTTATCAGCCCCAGCATTTT. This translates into CARSLPCYQPQHF.